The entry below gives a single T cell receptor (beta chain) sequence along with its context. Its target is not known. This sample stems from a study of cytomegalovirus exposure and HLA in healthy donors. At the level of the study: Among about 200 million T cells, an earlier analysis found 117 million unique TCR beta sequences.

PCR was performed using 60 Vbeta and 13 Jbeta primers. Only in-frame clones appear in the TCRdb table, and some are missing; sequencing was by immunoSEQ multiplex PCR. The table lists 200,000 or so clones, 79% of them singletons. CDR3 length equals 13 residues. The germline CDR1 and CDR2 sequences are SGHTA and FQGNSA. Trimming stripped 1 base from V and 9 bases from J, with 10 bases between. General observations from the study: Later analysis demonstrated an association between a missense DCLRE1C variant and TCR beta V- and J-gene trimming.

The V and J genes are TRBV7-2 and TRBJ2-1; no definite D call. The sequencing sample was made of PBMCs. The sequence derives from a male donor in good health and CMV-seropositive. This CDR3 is CASSLGLVGEQFF. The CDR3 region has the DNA TGTGCCAGCAGCTTAGGTCTAGTCGGTGAGCAGTTCTTC.